One and the same sample provided the 25 T cell receptor beta chains below, sequenced in a study of cytomegalovirus exposure and HLA in healthy donors. The primer mix had 60 Vbeta and 13 Jbeta primers. The protocol was immunoSEQ multiplex PCR, while the TCRdb copy is restricted to in-frame clones and leaves out a portion. The sample consists of about 190,000 clones, 84% of them appearing once. The sample taken for sequencing was PBMCs. These receptors all stem from a woman between 45 and 65 years old in good health and CMV-seropositive.

The V and J genes are TRBV5-6 and TRBJ1-1, with 9 bases matching TRBD1. This CDR3 region has 18 residues. The V and J ends lost 2 bases and 6 bases, in that order; junction bases with no gene match: 17. Germline V gene data show CDR1 as SGHDT and CDR2 as YYEEEE. The CDR3 nucleotides read TGTGCCAGCAGCTTTTCATTCTTGACAGGGGGGGTTAGGGCTGAAGCTTTCTTT. It yields the protein CASSFSFLTGGVRAEAFF.

This clone was seen once. V gene TRBV7-9 combines with J gene TRBJ1-5, with 7 nucleotides matching TRBD1. V shed 1 base and J 5 bases; nucleotides not matched to a gene: 5. This CDR3 is built from 15 residues. Germline lookup yields CDR1 SEHNR and CDR2 FQNEAQ (reference sequence). The DNA of the CDR3 is TGTGCCAGCAGCTTAGACAGGGGCACCCATCAGCCCCAGCATTTT. It yields the protein CASSLDRGTHQPQHF.

The chain couples TRBV9 to TRBJ1-1; 8 positions agree with TRBD1. Germline CDR1 is SGDLS and CDR2 is YYNGEE. V lost 0 bases and J lost 4; bases outside the gene matches: 5. This CDR3 comprises 15 residues. CDR3 region: CASSVGGQGATEAFF. CDR3 DNA sequence: TGTGCCAGCAGCGTAGGAGGGCAGGGGGCCACTGAAGCTTTCTTT.

V and J are TRBV9 and TRBJ1-6, with TRBD1 matching over 7 bases. The CDR3 has 14 amino acids. V trimming: 1 base; J trimming: 9 bases; junction bases outside the gene matches: 4. Per the germline V gene, CDR1 is SGDLS and CDR2 is YYNGEE. In nucleotides, the CDR3 is TGTGCCAGCAGCGTAAAGGGACAGACTTCACCCCTCCACTTT. It codes for CASSVKGQTSPLHF.

The chain joins TRBV4-1 to TRBJ1-2; the match to TRBD1 covers 9 bases. The germline gives CDR1 MGHRA, CDR2 YSYEKL. Trimming at V came to 0 bases and at J to 7 bases, leaving 6 bases not matched to a gene. The CDR3 is made up of 15 amino acids. The CDR3 sequence is CASSQDPQGAFGYTF. DNA of the CDR3: TGCGCCAGCAGCCAAGATCCACAGGGGGCGTTTGGCTACACCTTC.

The rearrangement uses TRBV5-4 and TRBJ2-1; 9 bases agree with TRBD1. Looked up from germline, CDR1 is SGHNT and CDR2 is YYREEE (reference sequence). Germline trimming cut 4 bases from V and 1 base from J; bases unmatched to any gene: 3. The CDR3 loop spans 15 amino acids. CDR3: CASSVGTGSYNEQFF. The DNA of the CDR3 is TGTGCCAGCAGCGTGGGGACAGGGTCCTACAATGAGCAGTTCTTC.

The gene calls are TRBV5-5 and TRBJ2-7; D may be TRBD2 (6 bases). The V end was cut by 0 bases, the J end by 1 base, with 11 bases between. The germline CDR1 and CDR2 sequences are SGHKS and YYEKEE (reference sequence). CDR3 length: 15 residues. The CDR3 reads CASSLVSGASYEQYF. The CDR3 DNA follows: TGTGCCAGCAGCTTGGTTAGCGGTGCTTCCTACGAGCAGTACTTC.

The V and J genes are TRBV5-1 and TRBJ2-2; 7 nucleotides match TRBD1. The CDR3 totals 16 residues. Germline assignment: CDR1 SGHRS and CDR2 YFSETQ. Trimming took 5 bases from V and 5 from J; bases not matched to a gene: 12. The CDR3 DNA follows: TGCGCCAGCAGAAGTGGCCTAGGGGGCTCAACCGGGGAGCTGTTTTTT. It is translated as CASRSGLGGSTGELFF.

This clone was observed once. The CDR3 sequence is CASSEGDSSYEQYF. The CDR3 DNA is TGTGCCAGCAGTGAAGGGGACAGCTCCTACGAGCAGTACTTC. The rearrangement joins TRBV6-1 to TRBJ2-5, with TRBD1 matching 7 bases. The end of the DNA fits TRBJ2-7 better, so the J call may be wrong. Germline CDR1 and CDR2: MNHNS and SASEGT. The CDR3 has 14 residues.

This clone appeared a single time. J is TRBJ1-1 and V is TRBV7-8; 10 positions agree with TRBD1. In germline, CDR1 is SGHVS, CDR2 FQNEAQ. The J segment lost 5 bases and the V segment lost 2 bases, leaving 8 bases of the junction unmatched. The CDR3 is made up of 16 amino acids. In nucleotides, the CDR3 is TGTGCCAGCAGCTTACGCCCCGGGACAGGGGCAACTGAAGCTTTCTTT. Translated: CASSLRPGTGATEAFF.

The chain combines TRBV29-1 with TRBJ1-2, with 10 bases fitting TRBD1. This CDR3 comprises 13 residues. V shed 7 bases, J shed 3 bases, and the junction held 5 bases outside the gene matches. Looked up from germline, CDR1 is SQVTM and CDR2 is ANQGSEA. This CDR3 is CSAGDRGDYGYTF. DNA for the CDR3: TGCAGCGCAGGGGACAGGGGCGACTATGGCTACACCTTC. Combining the CDR3 with reference TRBV29-1 and TRBJ1-2 gives the whole variable domain SAVISQKPSRDICQRGTSLTIQCQVDSQVTMMFWYRQQPGQSLTLIATANQGSEATYESGFVIDKFPISRPNLTFSTLTVSNMSPEDSSIYLCSAGDRGDYGYTFGSGTRLTVV.

The CDR3 bases are TGCAGTGCTGTGACAGACTACGAGCAGTACTTC. It codes for CSAVTDYEQYF. The V gene is TRBV20-1, the J gene TRBJ2-7; D might be TRBD1 (5 bases). V was clipped by 5 bases and J by 3 bases, with 8 bases between them. The CDR3 runs 11 residues. The germline gives CDR1 DFQATT, CDR2 SNEGSKA (reference sequence).

V is TRBV29-1 and J is TRBJ1-1; D may be TRBD1 (5 bases). There are 14 residues in the CDR3. Germline V gene lookup returns CDR1 SQVTM and CDR2 ANQGSEA. V shed 7 bases and J shed 1 base, with 16 bases lying between them. The CDR3 DNA reads as TGCAGCGGGATTGGACACGGCGGGAACACTGAAGCTTTCTTT. It is translated as CSGIGHGGNTEAFF.

The chain recombines TRBV7-8 with TRBJ2-3; D unresolved. The CDR3 is made up of 12 amino acids. The V end lost 5 bases, the J end lost 4 bases, and 7 bases lay between the germline ends. Per the germline V gene, CDR1 is SGHVS and CDR2 is FQNEAQ. Here the CDR3 reads CASSPIPDTQYF. The CDR3 coding sequence is TGTGCCAGCAGCCCCATTCCAGATACGCAGTATTTT.

The V gene is TRBV9, the J gene TRBJ2-5, with TRBD1 matching 7 bases. The J call may not be correct, given that the DNA end is closer to TRBJ2-7. CDR1 and CDR2 from the germline V gene are SGDLS and YYNGEE. This CDR3 region has 15 residues. CDR3 loop: CASSQRADRSYEQYF. The CDR3 DNA is TGTGCCAGCAGCCAAAGGGCGGACAGGAGCTACGAGCAGTACTTC.

CDR3 sequence reads: CASSLRGSTSGELFF. CDR3 coding DNA: TGTGCCAGCAGCCTCAGGGGTTCCACCTCCGGGGAGCTGTTTTTT. The chain links TRBV28 to TRBJ2-2; D may be TRBD1 (6 bases). CDR3 length equals 15 residues. Deletions cut 6 bases from V and 6 bases from J, with 17 bases between. Germline V gene sequence: CDR1 MDHEN, CDR2 SYDVKM.

The J gene is TRBJ2-2, the V gene TRBV7-9; D may be TRBD2 (5 bases). Germline CDR1 reads SEHNR; CDR2 reads FQNEAQ (reference sequence). The CDR3 loop spans 16 amino acids. Trimming shortened V by 1 base and J by 4 bases, and 13 bases separated the two germline ends. CDR3 loop: CASSLGQPRGTGELFF. The CDR3 coding sequence is TGTGCCAGCAGCTTAGGGCAGCCCCGGGGCACCGGGGAGCTGTTTTTT.

The rearrangement uses TRBV29-1 and TRBJ2-4, with D possibly being TRBD1 (5 bases). The CDR3 contains 13 residues. Trimming shortened V by 7 bases and J by 5 bases, and 15 bases separated the two germline ends. The germline CDR1 and CDR2 sequences are SQVTM and ANQGSEA. The CDR3 region is CSGRWGRENIQYF. The CDR3 region has the DNA TGCAGCGGCCGCTGGGGCAGAGAAAACATTCAGTACTTC.

The chain combines TRBV7-2 with TRBJ1-3, with D uncertain. This CDR3 is 16 amino acids long. V lost 0 bases and J 0 bases, leaving 9 bases between the germline ends. CDR1 is SGHTA and CDR2 is FQGNSA in the germline V gene. The DNA for the CDR3 is TGTGCCAGCAGCTTAGCGCAGTGGAGCTCTGGAAACACCATATATTTT. Amino acids: CASSLAQWSSGNTIYF.

This chain connects TRBV7-9 to TRBJ2-6, with a weak D call TRBD2 (7 bases). From germline, CDR1 is SEHNR and CDR2 FQNEAQ (reference sequence). V lost 5 bases to trimming and J lost 2 bases, with 10 bases between them. The CDR3 is 15 residues long. CDR3 sequence: CASSRGGAGANVLTF. As DNA, the CDR3 is TGTGCCAGCAGCCGAGGGGGGGCTGGGGCCAACGTCCTGACTTTC.

A word on this clone: At one end the junction does not follow the germline gene, possibly because of a read error. The J gene is TRBJ2-5, the V gene TRBV7-9; a weak D match, TRBD2 (6 bases). Germline V gene sequence: CDR1 SEHNR, CDR2 FQNEAQ (reference sequence). CDR3 length: 17 amino acids. The DNA of the CDR3 is TGTTCCAGCAGCTTCGCGGAAGGTCTTGGGGGGATGGAGACCCAGTACTTC. Its protein is CSSSFAEGLGGMETQYF.

The chain joins TRBV25-1 to TRBJ2-1; 14 bases agree with TRBD2. Looked up from germline, CDR1 is MGHDK and CDR2 is SYGVNS. CDR3 length: 18 residues. V shed 4 bases, J shed 5 bases, and the junction held 10 bases outside the gene matches. CDR3 bases: TGTGCCAGCAGTGGTCGGACTAGCGGGGGGTTTGGGGACAATGAGCAGTTCTTC. This codes for CASSGRTSGGFGDNEQFF.

This chain connects TRBV11-2 to TRBJ2-1, with 8 bases matching TRBD1. The CDR3 runs to 17 residues. Germline lookup yields CDR1 SGHAT and CDR2 FQNNGV. V lost 4 bases to trimming and J lost 0 bases; unmatched junction nucleotides: 8. This CDR3 reads CASSSDHRGSSYNEQFF. In DNA, the CDR3 is TGTGCCAGCAGCTCCGATCACAGGGGGAGCTCCTACAATGAGCAGTTCTTC.

This clone appeared a single time. The chain uses TRBV28 and TRBJ2-7; possible D gene TRBD1, 6 bases. In germline, CDR1 is MDHEN, CDR2 SYDVKM. The CDR3 totals 14 residues. V shed 7 bases and J shed 6 bases, with 19 bases lying between them. The CDR3 is CASTVGRRTAEQYF. DNA for the CDR3: TGTGCCAGCACCGTAGGCCGGAGGACAGCCGAGCAGTACTTC.

In regard to this clone: Relative to the germline gene, one junction end is altered; a read error may explain this. This chain joins TRBV30 and TRBJ1-5; D possibly corresponds to TRBD1 (6 bases). This CDR3 is built from 16 residues. Germline CDR1 is GTSNPN and CDR2 is SVGIG (reference sequence). CDR3 sequence reads: CAPHREGVQSNRPQHF. The CDR3 nucleotides read TGTGCACCTCACCGGGAGGGGGTACAGAGCAATCGGCCCCAGCACTTT.